What follows are 27 T cell receptor beta chains derived from one specimen sequenced in a study of blood T cells in healthy people across ages. A second PCR of 7 to 11 cycles used a sample-barcoded 5' primer and a J-beta primer mix. TCRdb reanalysed the 5' RACE reads using MiXCR and keeps one entry per CDR3 protein. The sample has 1.5 million to 2 million distinct CDR3 sequences, 28% seen once; the top ten hold roughly 8.2%. The sequenced material came from blood. The receptors stem from a woman between 25 and 40 years old in good health.

Concerning this clonotype: A much larger clone lies a single base off, so this may be a read error. V and J are TRBV2 and TRBJ2-7; D is undetermined. Per germline, CDR1 SNHLY and CDR2 FYNNEI. CDR3 length equals 12 residues. This chain's CDR3 is CASRNIAYGQYF. The DNA of the CDR3 is TGTGCCAGCAGAAACATAGCCTACGGGCAGTACTTC.

Points on this clonotype: Just one base apart from a much larger clone, this may be a read error. The chain joins TRBV29-1 to TRBJ2-5; maybe TRBD2 (5 bases). The CDR3 is made up of 13 amino acids. V shed 4 bases and J shed 11 bases, with 20 bases lying between them. Germline CDR1 and CDR2: SQVTM and ANQGSEA. The CDR3 region is CSVVWTGGNEQYF. The CDR3 DNA follows: TGCAGCGTTGTTTGGACTGGTGGGAATGAGCAGTACTTC. The whole variable domain, filled in from reference TRBV29-1 and TRBJ2-5, reads SAVISQKPSRDICQRGTSLTIQCQVDSQVTMMFWYRQQPGQSLTLIATANQGSEATYESGFVIDKFPISRPNLTFSTLTVSNMSPEDSSIYLCSVVWTGGNEQYFGPGTRLLVL.

The rearrangement uses TRBV28 and TRBJ2-1; tentatively, D is TRBD1 or TRBD2 (5 bases each). V was clipped by 8 bases and J by 6 bases, with 17 bases between them. Germline CDR1 reads MDHEN; CDR2 reads SYDVKM. This CDR3 is built from 14 residues. CDR3 residues: CASAHLGESNEQFF. DNA of the CDR3: TGTGCCAGCGCCCACCTGGGGGAATCCAATGAGCAGTTCTTC.

In regard to this clonotype: A read error may explain this, as a much larger clone is one base away. This chain joins TRBV11-2 and TRBJ2-5; 11 positions agree with TRBD2. Per germline, CDR1 SGHAT and CDR2 FQNNGV. CDR3 length equals 17 residues. In nucleotides, the CDR3 is TGTGCCAGCGGCTTAAAGGAAACTAGCGGGGGAAGAGAGACCCAGTACTTC. Its translation: CASGLKETSGGRETQYF.

In its sample, this clonotype was seen many times. J is TRBJ2-7 and V is TRBV4-2; 15 nucleotides match TRBD2. The germline CDR1 and CDR2 sequences are LGHNA and YNFKEQ. With V trimmed by 4 bases and J by 5 bases, 9 bases remained unmatched. The CDR3 consists of 17 residues. The CDR3 region is CASSPRTSGGDYHEQYF. The CDR3 DNA follows: TGTGCCAGCAGCCCCCGGACTAGCGGGGGGGATTATCACGAGCAGTACTTC.

This chain connects TRBV4-2 to TRBJ2-2; 8 nucleotides line up with TRBD2. This CDR3 region has 17 residues. The trim removed 3 bases at V and 5 bases at J, leaving 11 bases unmatched. The germline gives CDR1 LGHNA, CDR2 YNFKEQ. The CDR3 DNA sequence: TGTGCCAGCAGCCAGCTTGGAAATAGCGGGATTACCGGGGAGCTGTTTTTT. Protein sequence: CASSQLGNSGITGELFF.

The chain is built from TRBV5-5 and TRBJ1-1; tentative D call: TRBD1 (5 bases). The germline V and J ends were trimmed by 0 bases and 4 bases, with 16 bases remaining between them. CDR3 length equals 16 residues. CDR1 and CDR2 (germline): SGHKS, YYEKEE (reference sequence). In nucleotides, the CDR3 is TGTGCCAGCAGCTTGGGTAGGGGACGTTGGGGCACTGAAGCTTTCTTT. Translation gives CASSLGRGRWGTEAFF. Looking up the rest from reference TRBV5-5 and TRBJ1-1 gives the full variable domain: DAGVTQSPTHLIKTRGQQVTLRCSPISGHKSVSWYQQVLGQGPQFIFQYYEKEERGRGNFPDRFSARQFPNYSSELNVNALLLGDSALYLCASSLGRGRWGTEAFFGQGTRLTVV.

This clonotype was counted at least ten times. The chain joins TRBV12-3 or TRBV12-4 to TRBJ1-2; no clear D gene. The CDR3 is made up of 13 amino acids. V gave up 7 bases and J gave up 8 bases, with 17 bases separating them. CDR3 amino acids: CASNRRGFGGYTF. The CDR3 region has the DNA TGTGCCAGCAATAGACGGGGTTTTGGAGGCTACACCTTC.

This clonotype has just a few counts. The chain combines TRBV9 with TRBJ2-7; D call uncertain. Germline loops: CDR1 SGDLS, CDR2 YYNGEE. Trimming cost V 2 bases and J 5 bases, with 14 bases left between them. The length of the CDR3 is 14 residues. Here the CDR3 reads CASSVGQAQDEQYF. DNA for the CDR3: TGTGCCAGCAGCGTTGGGCAGGCCCAGGACGAGCAGTACTTC.

The chain uses TRBV4-1 and TRBJ1-2, with D perhaps matching TRBD1 (5 bases). The V gene's germline CDR1 is MGHRA and CDR2 YSYEKL. V shed 0 bases and J shed 3 bases, with 14 bases lying between them. The CDR3 extends over 16 amino acids. The CDR3 DNA is TGCGCCAGCAGCCAAGAGCTCGGGACCGGGTACTATGGCTACACCTTC. Its protein product is CASSQELGTGYYGYTF.

V usage is TRBV29-1 and J usage is TRBJ1-1; D uncertain. Trimming took 4 bases from V and 9 from J, leaving 21 bases between them. CDR1 and CDR2 from the germline V gene are SQVTM and ANQGSEA. The CDR3 has 14 amino acids. The CDR3 nucleotides read TGCAGCGTTGCGGTCCTTTTCTCGGATGGGAAAGCTTTCTTT. It specifies CSVAVLFSDGKAFF.

This clonotype was seen repeatedly, ten times or more. The chain recombines TRBV4-1 with TRBJ2-1; D may match TRBD1 or TRBD2 (5 bases each). Per the germline V gene, CDR1 is MGHRA and CDR2 is YSYEKL. Trimming took off 4 bases at V and 4 bases at J, with 14 bases between the two ends. The CDR3 has 15 residues. In DNA, the CDR3 is TGCGCCAGCAGCCCGCAGGCAGGGACGTACAATGAGCAGTTCTTC. Its protein product is CASSPQAGTYNEQFF.

CDR3 residues: CATRGLAGDYEQYF. In DNA form, the CDR3 reads TGTGCCACCAGGGGACTAGCGGGAGACTACGAGCAGTACTTC. The J gene is TRBJ2-7, the V gene TRBV24-1, with 14 bases lining up with TRBD2. CDR1 is KGHDR, CDR2 SFDVKD, per germline. The CDR3 has 14 residues. V trimming: 7 bases; J trimming: 3 bases; junction bases outside the gene matches: 1.

The V gene is TRBV20-1, the J gene TRBJ1-1, with a tentative D call TRBD1 (5 bases). The CDR3 length is 14 residues. In germline, CDR1 is DFQATT, CDR2 SNEGSKA (reference sequence). V was trimmed by 2 bases and J by 3 bases, leaving 13 bases between them. The CDR3 reads CSARTRGGDTEAFF. The CDR3 region has the DNA TGCAGTGCTAGAACAAGGGGAGGAGACACTGAAGCTTTCTTT.

This chain connects TRBV12-3 or TRBV12-4 to TRBJ2-5; 7 nucleotides line up with TRBD2. CDR3 size: 14 residues. V dropped 6 bases and J dropped 5; count of bases not matched to a gene: 9. The DNA for the CDR3 is TGTGCCAGCAGCCGGCGTGGGGGGGACGAGACCCAGTACTTC. Amino acid sequence: CASSRRGGDETQYF.

This clonotype has just a few counts. The gene calls are TRBV19 and TRBJ2-5; D is ambiguous. The CDR3 totals 11 residues. The V gene's germline CDR1 is LNHDA and CDR2 SQIVND (reference sequence). Deletions cut 9 bases from V and 5 bases from J, with 10 bases between. The CDR3 reads CASRNGETQYF. The CDR3 DNA reads as TGTGCCAGCCGAAATGGGGAGACCCAGTACTTC.

This chain connects TRBV7-9 to TRBJ2-1; 9 bases align to TRBD2. CDR1 and CDR2 (germline): SEHNR, FQNEAQ (reference sequence). The junction had 16 bases not matched to a gene; V was cut back by 8 bases and J by 8 bases. The CDR3 contains 16 residues. This chain's CDR3 is CASRRDSGSSGDEQFF. CDR3 DNA: TGTGCCAGCCGACGGGATAGCGGGAGCTCGGGCGATGAGCAGTTCTTC.

This clonotype was detected many times. This sequence joins TRBV2 and TRBJ2-5, with D perhaps TRBD2 (5 bases). This CDR3 has 13 amino acids. CDR1 and CDR2 (germline): SNHLY, FYNNEI. Trimming cost V 9 bases and J 2 bases, with 13 bases left between them. CDR3 in DNA: TGTGCCAGTACGCAGGAGGCTCAAGAGACCCAGTACTTC. Protein sequence: CASTQEAQETQYF.

This clonotype was counted once. The CDR3, as DNA: TGTGCCAGCAGCGCTACGGGGGGGAGCTCCTACAATGAGCAGTTCTTC. Its protein is CASSATGGSSYNEQFF. The V gene is TRBV5-4, the J gene TRBJ2-1; TRBD2 matches 8 bases. Trimming took 4 bases from V and 0 from J; bases not matched to a gene: 6. Germline V gives CDR1 SGHNT, CDR2 YYREEE (reference sequence). The CDR3 consists of 16 residues. Full variable domain (outside the CDR3, taken from reference TRBV5-4 and TRBJ2-1): ETGVTQSPTHLIKTRGQQVTLRCSSQSGHNTVSWYQQALGQGPQFIFQYYREEENGRGNFPPRFSGLQFPNYSSELNVNALELDDSALYLCASSATGGSSYNEQFFGPGTRLTVL.

This clonotype was detected only a few times. The chain links TRBV5-5 to TRBJ2-7; 7 nucleotides line up with TRBD2. V was clipped by 0 bases and J by 2 bases; unmatched bases: 8. Germline CDR1 is SGHKS and CDR2 is YYEKEE (reference sequence). This CDR3 contains 16 residues. CDR3 region: CASSLAPSGAPYEQYF. In DNA, the CDR3 is TGTGCCAGCAGCTTGGCCCCGAGCGGGGCTCCCTACGAGCAGTACTTC. The entire variable domain, with the rest obtained from reference TRBV5-5 and TRBJ2-7, is as follows: DAGVTQSPTHLIKTRGQQVTLRCSPISGHKSVSWYQQVLGQGPQFIFQYYEKEERGRGNFPDRFSARQFPNYSSELNVNALLLGDSALYLCASSLAPSGAPYEQYFGPGTRLTVT.

This chain uses TRBV6-1 with TRBJ1-5, with D unclear. The germline V gene encodes CDR1 MNHNS and CDR2 SASEGT. Trimming stripped 7 bases from V and 0 bases from J, with 10 bases between. The CDR3 loop spans 14 amino acids. In DNA, the CDR3 is TGTGCCAGCATGAGAGCCGGTAGCAATCAGCCCCAGCATTTT. This gives the protein CASMRAGSNQPQHF.

This clonotype was observed a single time. This chain links TRBV6-1 with TRBJ1-5; weak D call: TRBD1 (6 bases). The CDR3 extends over 16 amino acids. The V end lost 6 bases, the J end lost 4 bases, and 19 bases lay between the germline ends. Per the germline V gene, CDR1 is MNHNS and CDR2 is SASEGT. CDR3 sequence reads: CASRGAVSEGNQPQHF. CDR3 in DNA: TGTGCCAGCAGGGGGGCGGTTAGTGAAGGGAATCAGCCCCAGCATTTT.

A few counts support this clonotype. This chain's CDR3 is CSRMRDNEQYF. The CDR3 nucleotides read TGCAGTCGAATGAGGGACAATGAGCAGTACTTC. The chain carries TRBV20-1 and TRBJ2-1; possible D gene TRBD1, 6 bases. The DNA end lines up better with TRBJ2-7; the J call may be wrong. Germline V gives CDR1 DFQATT, CDR2 SNEGSKA (reference sequence). The CDR3 consists of 11 residues.

A few counts support this clonotype. V usage is TRBV18 and J usage is TRBJ2-5, with a possible D match to TRBD2 (5 bases). Germline CDR1 and CDR2: KGHSH and LQKENI. The CDR3 loop spans 14 amino acids. Trimming left V 0 bases short and J 5 bases short, with 10 bases between. The CDR3 protein is CASSPPEVPETQYF. The CDR3 DNA reads as TGTGCCAGCTCACCACCGGAGGTGCCGGAGACCCAGTACTTC.

V and J are TRBV29-1 and TRBJ2-3; 8 bases are shared with TRBD1. The CDR3 is 14 residues long. J lost 8 bases, V lost 0 bases, and 7 bases had no gene match. Per germline, CDR1 SQVTM and CDR2 ANQGSEA. The CDR3 region is CSVEDPDRAITQYF. CDR3 coding DNA: TGCAGCGTTGAAGATCCGGACAGGGCGATTACGCAGTATTTT.

This clonotype was detected only a few times. The chain carries TRBV7-9 and TRBJ1-2; D may be TRBD1 (6 bases). V lost 1 base and J lost 0, with 15 bases in between. Germline V CDR1 and CDR2: SEHNR, FQNEAQ (reference sequence). This CDR3 has 17 residues. Written as DNA, the CDR3 is TGTGCCAGCAGCTTAGATCCTCAGGGGCGAACTAACTATGGCTACACCTTC. This translates into CASSLDPQGRTNYGYTF.

The chain employs TRBV7-9 and TRBJ2-3, with D tentatively TRBD1 (6 bases). Germline loops: CDR1 SEHNR, CDR2 FQNEAQ (reference sequence). The CDR3 spans 16 residues. V dropped 2 bases and J dropped 0 bases, with 12 bases sitting between them. CDR3 loop: CASSLSGAPSTDTQYF. The CDR3 nucleotides are TGTGCCAGCAGCTTATCAGGGGCCCCTAGCACAGATACGCAGTATTTT.